These 12 T cell receptor beta chains originate from one sample sequenced in a study of cytomegalovirus exposure and HLA in healthy donors (dated by TCRdb to 2015 to 2018). The library was generated by the immunoSEQ multiplex PCR assay. The multiplex PCR relied on a mix of 60 forward primers for TCR Vbeta segments and 13 reverse primers for TCR Jbeta segments. In its TCRdb copy, this immuneACCESS table keeps in-frame sequences only and misses some clones. Where compared with another copy, unresolved V genes explain less than half of these, and the others have no known cause. In this sample the table shows 100,000 to 150,000 clones, about 71% of which occur a single time. 3% to 4% of the sample belongs to the ten largest clones. What was sequenced was PBMCs. The receptors come from a woman aged 45 to 65 in good health and CMV-seronegative.

This chain connects TRBV6-1 to TRBJ2-7, with TRBD1 identical over 9 bases. With 4 bases clipped from V and 2 bases from J, the junction kept 3 bases outside the gene matches. The CDR3 is 14 residues long. Germline lookup yields CDR1 MNHNS and CDR2 SASEGT. Here the CDR3 reads CASSAGTGTYEQYF. For the CDR3, the DNA is TGTGCCAGCAGTGCCGGGACAGGGACCTACGAGCAGTACTTC.

The chain has TRBV5-4 and TRBJ1-1; weak D call: TRBD1 (5 bases). CDR3 length: 11 amino acids. Looked up from germline, CDR1 is SGHNT and CDR2 is YYREEE (reference sequence). The V end was cut by 5 bases, the J end by 3 bases, with 5 bases between. CDR3 in DNA: TGTGCCAGCAGAGGGGACACTGAAGCTTTCTTT. Protein product: CASRGDTEAFF.

The chain carries TRBV4-3 and TRBJ2-7; no clear D. V lost 0 bases to trimming and J lost 0 bases, with 9 bases between them. The CDR3 spans 15 residues. The germline gives CDR1 LGHNA, CDR2 YSLEER. CDR3 region: CASSQDLYLSYEQYF. The CDR3 nucleotides read TGCGCCAGCAGCCAAGATCTCTACCTCTCCTACGAGCAGTACTTC.

This sequence joins TRBV6-5 and TRBJ1-1, with 10 positions matching TRBD1. With V trimmed by 5 bases and J by 5 bases, 8 bases remained unmatched. CDR3 length equals 15 residues. Germline CDR1 reads MNHEY; CDR2 reads SVGAGI. The CDR3 DNA sequence: TGTGCCAGCAGTCGGGGGGACAGGGGCAGTACTGAAGCTTTCTTT. Protein sequence: CASSRGDRGSTEAFF.

The count of this clone is one. The rearrangement joins TRBV2 to TRBJ1-6; TRBD1 matches 7 bases. Trimming took 5 bases from V and 12 from J; bases not matched to a gene: 7. This CDR3 comprises 13 residues. Germline CDR1 reads SNHLY; CDR2 reads FYNNEI. In DNA form, the CDR3 reads TGTGCCAGCAGTACAGGGGTGGCGGAACCCCTCCACTTT. It specifies CASSTGVAEPLHF.

The rearrangement links TRBV30 to TRBJ2-7; D might be TRBD2 (5 bases). V dropped 0 bases and J dropped 5 bases, with 14 bases sitting between them. CDR1 and CDR2 from the germline V gene are GTSNPN and SVGIG (reference sequence). This CDR3 region has 14 residues. CDR3 DNA sequence: TGTGCCTGGAGTGTCGGGATCGTTCTTAACGAGCAGTACTTC. Protein product: CAWSVGIVLNEQYF.

The chain carries TRBV6-4 and TRBJ2-3, with D possibly being TRBD1 (6 bases). This CDR3 spans 15 amino acids. Germline V gene sequence: CDR1 MRHNA, CDR2 SNTAGT. Trimming took 6 bases from V and 8 from J, leaving 21 bases between them. CDR3 amino acids: CASSRDIKREATQYF. The CDR3 DNA reads TGTGCCAGCAGCCGGGACATCAAACGAGAGGCTACGCAGTATTTT.

V is TRBV4-1 and J is TRBJ1-2; 8 bases match TRBD1. Germline-derived CDR1 and CDR2 are MGHRA and YSYEKL. This CDR3 is 15 amino acids long. Trimming removed 0 bases from V and 5 bases from J; junction bases left unmatched: 5. The CDR3 is CASSQEEGQAYGYTF. In nucleotides, the CDR3 is TGCGCCAGCAGCCAAGAAGAGGGACAGGCGTATGGCTACACCTTC.

The chain joins TRBV6-6 to TRBJ2-7; 9 bases are a match to TRBD1. CDR1 MNHNY and CDR2 SVGAGI come from the germline V gene (reference sequence). Unmatched junction bases numbered 4, after V lost 2 bases and J lost 2 bases. This CDR3 comprises 15 residues. The DNA of the CDR3 is TGTGCCAGCAGTTACGAGACAGGGGGTCCCTACGAGCAGTACTTC. Translated, it gives CASSYETGGPYEQYF.

The chain has TRBV2 and TRBJ1-1; a weak D match, TRBD1 (6 bases). From germline, CDR1 is SNHLY and CDR2 FYNNEI. The V gene lost 4 bases and the J gene lost 1 base, with 19 bases spanning the gap. This CDR3 is built from 17 residues. The CDR3 DNA is TGTGCCAGCAGTGCTACGCTCCCCGGGACAACGAACACTGAAGCTTTCTTT. As protein: CASSATLPGTTNTEAFF.

The chain is built from TRBV29-1 and TRBJ1-1; the D gene is possibly TRBD1 (5 bases). CDR3 length: 14 amino acids. Germline assignment: CDR1 SQVTM and CDR2 ANQGSEA. The V and J ends lost 5 bases and 5 bases respectively, with 18 bases between them. The CDR3 is CSVREVQGRTEAFF. In DNA, the CDR3 is TGCAGCGTTAGGGAGGTTCAGGGCAGGACTGAAGCTTTCTTT.

This clone has only a few counts. The V and J genes are TRBV2 and TRBJ1-2; D gene unclear. Germline assignment: CDR1 SNHLY and CDR2 FYNNEI. V was cut by 3 bases and J by 8 bases, with 10 bases left in between. The CDR3 spans 12 residues. The CDR3 region is CASSDNMRGYTF. CDR3 DNA sequence: TGTGCCAGCAGTGATAACATGCGGGGCTACACCTTC.